This T cell receptor beta chain was obtained from a study of shared clonotypes between healthy human individuals. General study findings and limits: Larger richness was generally estimated for naive than memory subsets. How much donors shared clonotypes was expected to be affected by sequencing depth.

Deep level was the assay's run setting. TCRdb's copy holds only in-frame clones and misses some; the assay was immunoSEQ multiplex PCR. The sample lists 1,400,000 or so clones, about 98.5% occurring once. About this clone itself: As yet, its antigen is unknown.

Germline V gene data show CDR1 as SGHTA and CDR2 as FQGNSA. V dropped 4 bases and J dropped 3 bases, with 13 bases sitting between them. CDR3 length: 14 residues. The source material was naive CD4+ T cells sorted from blood. As for subset: CD45RA+ positively selected. The TCR was taken from a man aged 30 to 45 in good health. The chain couples TRBV7-2 to TRBJ2-7; D could derive from TRBD1 or TRBD2 (7 bases each). Here the CDR3 reads CASSSGGGFYEQYF. CDR3 bases: TGTGCCAGCAGCTCAGGGGGAGGGTTCTACGAGCAGTACTTC.